This T cell receptor (beta chain) was captured in a study of blood T cell repertoires in COVID-19. Study as a whole: Both acute and convalescent COVID-19 samples were obtained from the United States, Italy and Spain. From T cells, B-cell-depleted T cells, or PBMCs came the material, which was cDNA or gDNA.

CDR1 SGHVS and CDR2 FNYEAQ come from the germline V gene. The CDR3 has 18 amino acids. The V and J ends lost 2 bases and 2 bases, in that order; junction bases with no gene match: 7. Under the authors' procedure: By means of reference gene primer amplification, nucleated cell counts were estimated. The data were produced by immunoSEQ multiplex PCR, yet TCRdb's version contains in-frame clones alone and is incomplete. Clonal size and the V and J genes are those of that table, whereas D and trimming came from the DNA. This repertoire shows about 93,000 clones, roughly nine tenths found once; its top ten account for approximately 2%.

This sequence was found in a man aged 50-60 years with acute or convalescent COVID-19. This rearrangement joins TRBV7-6 to TRBJ2-1; TRBD2 aligns across 12 bases. Sequencing was performed on peripheral blood. CDR3 sequence: CASSLTSGRRGTYNEQFF. CDR3 nucleotide sequence: TGTGCCAGCAGCTTAACTAGCGGGAGGAGAGGAACCTACAATGAGCAGTTCTTC.